This T cell receptor (beta chain) emerged from a study of blood T cells in healthy people across ages. The CDR3 consists of 16 residues. Trimming at V came to 7 bases and at J to 5 bases, leaving 11 bases not matched to a gene. Germline V gives CDR1 LNHNV, CDR2 YYDKDF (reference sequence). A second PCR of 7 to 11 cycles used a sample-barcoded 5' primer and a J-beta primer mix. MiXCR, run by TCRdb on the 5' RACE reads, gives a single entry per CDR3 protein. This table holds about 1.5 million distinct CDR3 sequences, 40% to 45% found once. The source of this sequence is a woman under 30 in good health. The sequenced sample consisted of blood. The rearrangement links TRBV15 to TRBJ1-4; 9 bases agree with TRBD1. CDR3 coding DNA: TGTGCCACCAACAACAACTACAGGGGGCGCAATGAAAAACTGTTTTTT. Its protein is CATNNNYRGRNEKLFF.